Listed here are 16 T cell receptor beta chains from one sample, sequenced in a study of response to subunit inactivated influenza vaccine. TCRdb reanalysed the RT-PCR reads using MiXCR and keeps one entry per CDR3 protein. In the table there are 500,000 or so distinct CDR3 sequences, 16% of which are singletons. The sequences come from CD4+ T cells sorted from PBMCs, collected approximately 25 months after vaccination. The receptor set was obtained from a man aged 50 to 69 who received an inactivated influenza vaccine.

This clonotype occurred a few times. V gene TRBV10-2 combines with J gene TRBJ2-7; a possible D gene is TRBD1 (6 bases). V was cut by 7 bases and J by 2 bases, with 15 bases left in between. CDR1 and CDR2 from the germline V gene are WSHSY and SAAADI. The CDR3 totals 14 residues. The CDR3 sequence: CASTDAGVTYEQYF. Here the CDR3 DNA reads TGCGCCAGCACGGATGCAGGGGTAACCTACGAGCAGTACTTC.

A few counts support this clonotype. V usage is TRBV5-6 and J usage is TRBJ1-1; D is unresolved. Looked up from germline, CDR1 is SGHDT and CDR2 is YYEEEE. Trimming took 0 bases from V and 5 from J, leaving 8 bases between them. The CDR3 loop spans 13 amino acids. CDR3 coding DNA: TGTGCCAGCAGCTTGGGACCTGAAACTGAAGCTTTCTTT. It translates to CASSLGPETEAFF.

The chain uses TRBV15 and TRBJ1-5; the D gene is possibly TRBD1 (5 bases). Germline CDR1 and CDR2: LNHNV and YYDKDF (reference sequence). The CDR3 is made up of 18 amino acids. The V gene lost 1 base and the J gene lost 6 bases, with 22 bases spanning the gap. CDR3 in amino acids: CATSRGGGTAGLIQPQHF. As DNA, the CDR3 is TGTGCCACCAGCAGAGGTGGGGGGACGGCTGGTTTGATTCAGCCCCAGCATTTT. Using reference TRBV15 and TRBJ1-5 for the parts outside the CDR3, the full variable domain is DAMVIQNPRYQVTQFGKPVTLSCSQTLNHNVMYWYQQKSSQAPKLLFHYYDKDFNNEADTPDNFQSRRPNTSFCFLDIRSPGLGDTAMYLCATSRGGGTAGLIQPQHFGDGTRLSIL.

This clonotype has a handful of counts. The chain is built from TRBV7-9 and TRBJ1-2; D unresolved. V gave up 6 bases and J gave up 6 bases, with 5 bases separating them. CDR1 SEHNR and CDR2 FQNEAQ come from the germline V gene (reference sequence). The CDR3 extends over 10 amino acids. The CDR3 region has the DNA TGTGCCAGCAGACCCAATGGCTACACCTTC. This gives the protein CASRPNGYTF.

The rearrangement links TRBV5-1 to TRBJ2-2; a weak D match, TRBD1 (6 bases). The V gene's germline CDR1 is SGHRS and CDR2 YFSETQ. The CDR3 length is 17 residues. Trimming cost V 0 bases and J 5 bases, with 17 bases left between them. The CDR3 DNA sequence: TGCGCCAGCAGCTTGGCCTGGGACAATGGTGATACCGGGGAGCTGTTTTTT. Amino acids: CASSLAWDNGDTGELFF.

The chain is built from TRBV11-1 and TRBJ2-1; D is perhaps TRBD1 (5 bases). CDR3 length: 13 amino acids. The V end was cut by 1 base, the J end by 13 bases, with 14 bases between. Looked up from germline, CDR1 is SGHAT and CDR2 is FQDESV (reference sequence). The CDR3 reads CASSLGGRSSQFF. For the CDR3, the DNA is TGTGCCAGCAGCTTAGGGGGCCGGAGTAGCCAGTTCTTC.

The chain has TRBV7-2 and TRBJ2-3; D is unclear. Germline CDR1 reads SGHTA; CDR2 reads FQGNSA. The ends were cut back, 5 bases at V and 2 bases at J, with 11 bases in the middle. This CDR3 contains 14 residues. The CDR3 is CASSPDSNTDTQYF. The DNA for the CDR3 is TGTGCCAGCAGCCCAGACTCAAACACAGATACGCAGTATTTT. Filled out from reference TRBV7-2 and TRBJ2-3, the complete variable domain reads GAGVSQSPSNKVTEKGKDVELRCDPISGHTALYWYRQSLGQGLEFLIYFQGNSAPDKSGLPSDRFSAERTGGSVSTLTIQRTQQEDSAVYLCASSPDSNTDTQYFGPGTRLTVL.

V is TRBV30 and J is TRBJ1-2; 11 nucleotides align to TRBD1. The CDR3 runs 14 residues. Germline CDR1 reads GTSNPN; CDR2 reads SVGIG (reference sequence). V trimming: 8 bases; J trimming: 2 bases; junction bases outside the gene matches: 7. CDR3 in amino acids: CAGSRDRGNYGYTF. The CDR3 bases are TGTGCCGGAAGCCGGGACAGGGGGAACTATGGCTACACCTTC.

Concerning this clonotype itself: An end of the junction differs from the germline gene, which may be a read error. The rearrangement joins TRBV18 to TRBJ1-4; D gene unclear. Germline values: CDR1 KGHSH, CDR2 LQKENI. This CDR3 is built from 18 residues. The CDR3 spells CASSRQGAPLKSNEQLFF. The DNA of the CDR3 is TGTGCCAGCTCCCGACAAGGAGCCCCATTGAAGTCTAATGAACAACTGTTTTTT.

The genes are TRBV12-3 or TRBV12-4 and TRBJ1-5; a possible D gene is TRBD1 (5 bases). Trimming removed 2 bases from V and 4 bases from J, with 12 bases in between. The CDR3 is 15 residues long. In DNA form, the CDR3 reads TGTGCCAGCAGTTTACGGGGCGCCCGAAATCAGCCCCAGCATTTT. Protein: CASSLRGARNQPQHF.

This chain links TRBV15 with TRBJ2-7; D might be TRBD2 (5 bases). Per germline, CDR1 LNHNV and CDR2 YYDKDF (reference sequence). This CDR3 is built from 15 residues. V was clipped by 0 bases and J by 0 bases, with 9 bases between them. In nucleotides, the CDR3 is TGTGCCACCAGCAGAGATCCGGGGATCTCCTACGAGCAGTACTTC. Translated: CATSRDPGISYEQYF.

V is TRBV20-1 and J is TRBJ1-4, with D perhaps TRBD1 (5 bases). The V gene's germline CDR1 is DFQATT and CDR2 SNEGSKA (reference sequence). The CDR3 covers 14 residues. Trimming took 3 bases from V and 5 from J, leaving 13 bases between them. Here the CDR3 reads CSARVGTENEKLFF. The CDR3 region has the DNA TGCAGTGCTAGGGTAGGGACTGAGAATGAAAAACTGTTTTTT.

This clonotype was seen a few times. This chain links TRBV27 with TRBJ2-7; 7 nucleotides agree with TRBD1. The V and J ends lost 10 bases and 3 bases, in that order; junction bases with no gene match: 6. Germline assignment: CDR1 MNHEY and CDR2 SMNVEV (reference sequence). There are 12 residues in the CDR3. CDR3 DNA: TGTGCCATCCTAAGACAGGGCTACGAGCAGTACTTC. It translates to CAILRQGYEQYF.

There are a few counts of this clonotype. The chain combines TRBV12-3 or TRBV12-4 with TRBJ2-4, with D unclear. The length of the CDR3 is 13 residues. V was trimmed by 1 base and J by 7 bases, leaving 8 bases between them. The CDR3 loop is CASSLGGLNIQYF. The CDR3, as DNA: TGTGCCAGCAGTTTAGGGGGTCTGAACATTCAGTACTTC.

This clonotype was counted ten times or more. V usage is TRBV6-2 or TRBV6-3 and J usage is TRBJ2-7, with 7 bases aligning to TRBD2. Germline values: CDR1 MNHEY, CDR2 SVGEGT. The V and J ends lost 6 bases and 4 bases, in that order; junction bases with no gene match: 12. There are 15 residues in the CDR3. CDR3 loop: CASRPTSETEYEQYF. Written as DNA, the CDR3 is TGTGCCAGCAGGCCAACTAGCGAGACCGAGTACGAGCAGTACTTC.

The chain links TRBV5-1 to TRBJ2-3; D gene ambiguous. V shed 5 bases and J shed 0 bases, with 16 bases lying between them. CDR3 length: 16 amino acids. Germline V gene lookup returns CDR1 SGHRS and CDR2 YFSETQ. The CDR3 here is CASSRQAQSSTDTQYF. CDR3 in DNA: TGCGCCAGCAGTCGCCAGGCCCAGTCTAGCACAGATACGCAGTATTTT.